This TCR beta chain came from a study of blood T cell repertoires in COVID-19 (dated by TCRdb to 2018 to 2021). General notes on the study: Samples from collaborators originated in the United States, Italy and Spain and spanned both the acute and convalescent phases of COVID-19. The prospective study material was composed of cDNA or gDNA derived from T cells, B-cell-depleted T cells, or PBMCs. Subjects who had been exposed to COVID-19, were actively infected with it, or had recovered from it provided the deeply sampled blood TCRbeta repertoires that made up the dataset. The repertoires were released in a freely available public database intended as a resource for research on the immune response to SARS-CoV-2. The samples were drawn from two sources: the first 160 participants of the ongoing ImmuneRACE study, and 1,200 or so subjects contributed by 6 global collaborators. Nearly every sample came with metadata listing a de-identified subject ID, COVID-19 status, age in years and sex. HLA class I and class II types, where available, came from metadata supplied by the sample provider rather than from assay-based typing. Study-wide findings and limitations: The quantity of clinical and demographic metadata differed by source and by participant and was supplied without curation.

This clone was seen a few times. Its antigen target is currently unknown. No much larger clonotype is one base removed from it; base qualities were not supplied. The immunoSEQ Assay, a bias-controlled multiplex PCR, was used to amplify TCRbeta CDR3 regions from genomic DNA. On the study's bioinformatics: The number of nucleated cells in each sample was estimated by amplification of reference gene primers within the assay. Sequence reads were collapsed and filtered to measure the absolute abundance of every unique TCRbeta CDR3 rearrangement. For each sample, productive Simpson clonality was calculated by taking the square root of Simpson's diversity index across productive rearrangements. The table was pulled from immuneACCESS by TCRdb, which kept in-frame rearrangements only. Such tables lose some clones; where checked, under half of the loss comes from unresolved V genes, and the rest has no known cause. V, J and clone size were drawn from that table, and D and trimming were deduced from the DNA. For this sample there are 68,000 or so clones; approximately 88% appear just once. The ten largest clones add up to more than 2% of the sample.

Taken from cysteine to phenylalanine, the CDR3 has 13 residues. The retained sequence is limited to the CDR3, 39 bases, with the frame set at the first base. The germline V gene provides CDR1 SGHDT and CDR2 YYEEEE. Relative to germline, V is missing 4 bases and J is missing 7 bases, with 2 bases of the junction outside any gene match. Whole blood was collected in K2EDTA tubes by collaborating institutions according to the institutions' own protocols. For TCRbeta analysis, collaborators shipped samples in one of three forms: frozen whole blood, isolated PBMCs, or DNA extracted from either of those sample types.

The receptor was derived from a human donor in a cohort sampled during active COVID-19. Sequencing input: peripheral blood. The chain is assembled from TRBV5-6 and TRBJ1-6; TRBD1 aligns with 7 central bases. Here the CDR3 is given as CASSLTGNSPLHF. The sequenced DNA: TGTGCCAGCAGCCTGACAGGGAATTCACCCCTCCACTTT.